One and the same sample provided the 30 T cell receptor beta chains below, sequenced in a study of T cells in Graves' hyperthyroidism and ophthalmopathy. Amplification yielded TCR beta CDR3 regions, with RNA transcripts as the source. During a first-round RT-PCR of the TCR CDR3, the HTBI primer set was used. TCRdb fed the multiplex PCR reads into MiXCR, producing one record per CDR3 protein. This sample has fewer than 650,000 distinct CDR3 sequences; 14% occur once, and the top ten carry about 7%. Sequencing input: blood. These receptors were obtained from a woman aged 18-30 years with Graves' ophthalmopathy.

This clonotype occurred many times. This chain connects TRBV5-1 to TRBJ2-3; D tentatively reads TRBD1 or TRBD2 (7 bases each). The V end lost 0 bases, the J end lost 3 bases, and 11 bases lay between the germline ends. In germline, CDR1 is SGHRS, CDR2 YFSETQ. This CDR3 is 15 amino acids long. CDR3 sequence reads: CASSLEQGGTDTQYF. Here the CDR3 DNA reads TGCGCCAGCAGCTTGGAGCAGGGGGGGACAGATACGCAGTATTTT. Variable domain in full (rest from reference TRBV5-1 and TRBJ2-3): KAGVTQTPRYLIKTRGQQVTLSCSPISGHRSVSWYQQTPGQGLQFLFEYFSETQRNKGNFPGRFSGRQFSNSRSEMNVSTLELGDSALYLCASSLEQGGTDTQYFGPGTRLTVL.

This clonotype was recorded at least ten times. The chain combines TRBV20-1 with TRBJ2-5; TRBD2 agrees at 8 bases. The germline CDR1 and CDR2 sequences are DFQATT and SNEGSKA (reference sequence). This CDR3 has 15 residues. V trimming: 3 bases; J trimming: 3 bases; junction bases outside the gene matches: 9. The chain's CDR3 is CSARAGLELKETQYF. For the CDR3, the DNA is TGCAGTGCTAGGGCGGGACTAGAGCTAAAAGAGACCCAGTACTTC.

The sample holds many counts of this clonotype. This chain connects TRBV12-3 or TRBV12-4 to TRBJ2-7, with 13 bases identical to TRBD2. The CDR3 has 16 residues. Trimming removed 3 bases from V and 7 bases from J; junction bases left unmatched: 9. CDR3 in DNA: TGTGCCAGCAGTTTGTTGGGACTAGCGGGGTTCCGGGAGCAGTACTTC. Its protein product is CASSLLGLAGFREQYF.

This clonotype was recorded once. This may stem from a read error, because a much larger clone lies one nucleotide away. The DNA of the CDR3 is TGTGCCAGCAGCCAATCGAACAGGACAGGGGGTATCTACGAGCAGTGCTTC. Amino acids: CASSQSNRTGGIYEQCF. The genes are TRBV14 and TRBJ2-7, with TRBD1 matching over 10 bases. Germline lookup yields CDR1 SGHDN and CDR2 FVKESK. This CDR3 spans 17 amino acids.

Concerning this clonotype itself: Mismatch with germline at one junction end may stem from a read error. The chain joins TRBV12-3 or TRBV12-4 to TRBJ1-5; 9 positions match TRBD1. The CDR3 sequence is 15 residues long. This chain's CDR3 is CACSPGTGLNQPQHF. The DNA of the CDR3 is TGTGCCTGCAGCCCCGGGACAGGGCTGAATCAGCCCCAGCATTTT.

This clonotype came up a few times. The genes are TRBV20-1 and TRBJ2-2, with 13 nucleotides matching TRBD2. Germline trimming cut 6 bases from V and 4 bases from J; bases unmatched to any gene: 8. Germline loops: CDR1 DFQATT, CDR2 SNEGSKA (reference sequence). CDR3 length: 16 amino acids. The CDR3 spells CSAGTSGRAPTGELFF. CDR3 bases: TGCAGTGCAGGAACTAGCGGGAGGGCGCCCACCGGGGAGCTGTTTTTT.

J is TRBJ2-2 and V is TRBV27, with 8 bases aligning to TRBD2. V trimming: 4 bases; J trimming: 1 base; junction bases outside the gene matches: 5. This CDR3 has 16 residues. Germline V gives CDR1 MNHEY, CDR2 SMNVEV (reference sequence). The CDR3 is CASSSRLAMNTGELFF. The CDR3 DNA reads TGTGCCAGCAGTTCCAGACTAGCGATGAACACCGGGGAGCTGTTTTTT.

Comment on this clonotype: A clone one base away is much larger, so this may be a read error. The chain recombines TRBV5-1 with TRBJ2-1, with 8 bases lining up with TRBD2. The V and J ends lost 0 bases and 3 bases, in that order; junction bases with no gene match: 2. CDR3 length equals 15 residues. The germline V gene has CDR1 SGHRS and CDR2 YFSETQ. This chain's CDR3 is CASSLAAGDYNEQFF. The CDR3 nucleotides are TGCGCCAGCAGCTTGGCAGCGGGAGACTACAATGAGCAGTTCTTC.

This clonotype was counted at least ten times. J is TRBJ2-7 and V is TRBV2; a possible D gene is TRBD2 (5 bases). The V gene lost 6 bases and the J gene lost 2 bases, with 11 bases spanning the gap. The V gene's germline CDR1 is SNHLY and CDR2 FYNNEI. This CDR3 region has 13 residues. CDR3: CASRAEGTYEQYF. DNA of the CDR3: TGTGCCAGCAGAGCCGAGGGTACCTACGAGCAGTACTTC. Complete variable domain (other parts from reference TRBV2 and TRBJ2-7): EPEVTQTPSHQVTQMGQEVILRCVPISNHLYFYWYRQILGQKVEFLVSFYNNEISEKSEIFDDQFSVERPDGSNFTLKIRSTKLEDSAMYFCASRAEGTYEQYFGPGTRLTVT.

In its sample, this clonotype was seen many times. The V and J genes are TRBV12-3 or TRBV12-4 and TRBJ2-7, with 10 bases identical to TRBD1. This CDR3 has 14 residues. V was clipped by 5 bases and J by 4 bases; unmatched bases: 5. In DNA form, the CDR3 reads TGTGCCAGCAGTGCTGGGACAGGGGTTTACGAGCAGTACTTC. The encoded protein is CASSAGTGVYEQYF.

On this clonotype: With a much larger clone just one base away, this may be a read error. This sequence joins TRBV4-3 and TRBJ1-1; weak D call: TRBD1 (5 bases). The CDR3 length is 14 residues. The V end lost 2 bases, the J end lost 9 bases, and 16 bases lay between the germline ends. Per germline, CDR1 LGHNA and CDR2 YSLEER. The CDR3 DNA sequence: TGCGCCAGCAGCCAACAACCCGGAGGGGTCCAAGCTTTCTTT. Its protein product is CASSQQPGGVQAFF.

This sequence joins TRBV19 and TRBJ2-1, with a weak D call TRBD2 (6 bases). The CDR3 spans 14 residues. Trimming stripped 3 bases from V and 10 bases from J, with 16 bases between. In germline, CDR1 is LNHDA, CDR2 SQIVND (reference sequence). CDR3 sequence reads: CASSIRDFEGEQFF. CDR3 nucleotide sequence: TGTGCCAGTAGTATCAGGGACTTCGAAGGAGAGCAGTTCTTC.

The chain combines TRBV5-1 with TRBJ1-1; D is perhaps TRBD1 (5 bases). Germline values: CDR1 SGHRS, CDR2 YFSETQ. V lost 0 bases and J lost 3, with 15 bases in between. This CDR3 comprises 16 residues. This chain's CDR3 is CASSLAQGLRHTEAFF. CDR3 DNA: TGCGCCAGCAGCTTGGCCCAGGGATTACGGCACACTGAAGCTTTCTTT.

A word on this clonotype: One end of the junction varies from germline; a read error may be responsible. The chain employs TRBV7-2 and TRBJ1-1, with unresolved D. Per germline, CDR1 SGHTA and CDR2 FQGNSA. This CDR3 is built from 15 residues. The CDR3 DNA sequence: TGTGCCAGCAGCCCTCCTGACGGACTCTACACTGGAGCTTTCTTT. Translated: CASSPPDGLYTGAFF.

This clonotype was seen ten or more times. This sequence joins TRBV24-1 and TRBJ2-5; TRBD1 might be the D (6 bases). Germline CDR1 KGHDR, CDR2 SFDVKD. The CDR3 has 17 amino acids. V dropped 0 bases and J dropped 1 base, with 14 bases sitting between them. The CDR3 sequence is CATSDLPGTPGQETQYF. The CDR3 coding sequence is TGTGCCACCAGTGATTTGCCCGGGACACCGGGCCAAGAGACCCAGTACTTC.

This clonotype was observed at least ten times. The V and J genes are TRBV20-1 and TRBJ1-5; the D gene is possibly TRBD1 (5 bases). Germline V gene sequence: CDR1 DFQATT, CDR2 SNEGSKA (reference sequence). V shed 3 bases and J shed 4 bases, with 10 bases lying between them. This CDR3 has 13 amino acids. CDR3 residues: CSASYGGNQPQHF. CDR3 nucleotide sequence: TGCAGTGCTAGTTATGGGGGGAATCAGCCCCAGCATTTT.

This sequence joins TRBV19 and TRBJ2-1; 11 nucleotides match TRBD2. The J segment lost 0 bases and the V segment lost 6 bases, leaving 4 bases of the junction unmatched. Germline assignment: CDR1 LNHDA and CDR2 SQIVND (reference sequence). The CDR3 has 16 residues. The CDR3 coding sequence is TGTGCCAGTAGATGGACTAGCGGGCACTCCTACAATGAGCAGTTCTTC. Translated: CASRWTSGHSYNEQFF. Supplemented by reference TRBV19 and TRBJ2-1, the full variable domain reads DGGITQSPKYLFRKEGQNVTLSCEQNLNHDAMYWYRQDPGQGLRLIYYSQIVNDFQKGDIAEGYSVSREKKESFPLTVTSAQKNPTAFYLCASRWTSGHSYNEQFFGPGTRLTVL.

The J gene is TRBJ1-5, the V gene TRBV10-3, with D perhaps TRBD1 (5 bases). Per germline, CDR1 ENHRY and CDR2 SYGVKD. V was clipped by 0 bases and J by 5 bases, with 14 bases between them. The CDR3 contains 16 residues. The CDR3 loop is CAISESKGRGDQPQHF. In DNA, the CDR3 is TGTGCCATCAGTGAGTCGAAGGGTAGGGGAGATCAGCCCCAGCATTTT.

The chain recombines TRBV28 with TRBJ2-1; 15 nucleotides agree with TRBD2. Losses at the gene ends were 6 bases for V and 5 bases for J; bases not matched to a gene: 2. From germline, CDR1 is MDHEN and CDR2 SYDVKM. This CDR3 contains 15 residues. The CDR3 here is CASRGTSGRNNEQFF. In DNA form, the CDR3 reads TGTGCCAGCAGGGGGACTAGCGGGAGGAACAATGAGCAGTTCTTC.

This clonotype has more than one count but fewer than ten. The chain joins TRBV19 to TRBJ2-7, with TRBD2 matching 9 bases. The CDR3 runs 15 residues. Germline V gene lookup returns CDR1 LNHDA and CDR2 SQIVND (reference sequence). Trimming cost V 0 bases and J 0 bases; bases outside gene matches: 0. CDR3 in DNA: TGTGCCAGTAGTATAGAGCGGGAGGGCTCCTACGAGCAGTACTTC. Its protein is CASSIEREGSYEQYF.

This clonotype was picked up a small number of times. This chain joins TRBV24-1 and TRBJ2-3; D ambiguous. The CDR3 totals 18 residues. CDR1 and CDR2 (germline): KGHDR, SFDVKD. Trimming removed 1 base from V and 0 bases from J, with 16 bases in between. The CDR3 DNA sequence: TGTGCCACCAGTGATTTTAGTGTTGGTGTCACCAGCACAGATACGCAGTATTTT. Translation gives CATSDFSVGVTSTDTQYF.

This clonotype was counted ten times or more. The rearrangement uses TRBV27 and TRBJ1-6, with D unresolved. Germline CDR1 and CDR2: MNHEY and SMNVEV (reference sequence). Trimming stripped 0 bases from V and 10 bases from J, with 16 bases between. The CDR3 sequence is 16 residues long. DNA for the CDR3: TGTGCCAGCAGTTTATCGCGGGTTCCGAGTAGGTCACCCCTCCACTTT. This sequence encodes CASSLSRVPSRSPLHF.

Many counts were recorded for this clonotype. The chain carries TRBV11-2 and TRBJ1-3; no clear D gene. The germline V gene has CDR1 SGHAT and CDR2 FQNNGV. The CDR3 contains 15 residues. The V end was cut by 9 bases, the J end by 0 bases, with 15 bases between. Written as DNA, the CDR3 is TGTGCCAGTAAGGGCTCCCTGAGCTCTGGAAACACCATATATTTT. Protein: CASKGSLSSGNTIYF.

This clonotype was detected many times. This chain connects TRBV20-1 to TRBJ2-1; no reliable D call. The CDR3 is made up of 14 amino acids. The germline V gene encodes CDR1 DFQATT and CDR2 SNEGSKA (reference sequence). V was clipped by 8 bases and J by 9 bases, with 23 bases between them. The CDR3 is CSQPANYDIGEQFF. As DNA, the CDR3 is TGCAGTCAGCCCGCGAACTACGACATCGGTGAGCAGTTCTTC.

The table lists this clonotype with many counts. CDR3 loop: CASSGGTMNTEAFF. CDR3 bases: TGCGCCAGCAGCGGGGGGACCATGAACACTGAAGCTTTCTTT. The chain links TRBV5-1 to TRBJ1-1; D may be TRBD1 (5 bases). V lost 4 bases to trimming and J lost 0 bases, with 10 bases between them. CDR1 is SGHRS and CDR2 is YFSETQ in the germline V gene. The CDR3 totals 14 residues.

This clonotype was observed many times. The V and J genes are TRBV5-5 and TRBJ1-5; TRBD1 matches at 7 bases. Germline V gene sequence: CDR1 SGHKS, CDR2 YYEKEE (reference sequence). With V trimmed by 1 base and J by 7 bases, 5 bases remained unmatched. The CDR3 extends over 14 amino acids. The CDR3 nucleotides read TGTGCCAGCAGCTTGAGGTCAGGGGGGCAGCCCCAGCATTTT. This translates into CASSLRSGGQPQHF.

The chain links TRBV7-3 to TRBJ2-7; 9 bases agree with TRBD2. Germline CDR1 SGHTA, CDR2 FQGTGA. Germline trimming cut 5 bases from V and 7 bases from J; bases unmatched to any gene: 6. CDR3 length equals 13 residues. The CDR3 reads CASSLSGSDEQYF. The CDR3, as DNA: TGTGCCAGCAGCCTTAGCGGGAGCGATGAGCAGTACTTC. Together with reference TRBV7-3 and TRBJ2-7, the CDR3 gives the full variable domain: GAGVSQTPSNKVTEKGKYVELRCDPISGHTALYWYRQSLGQGPEFLIYFQGTGAADDSGLPNDRFFAVRPEGSVSTLKIQRTERGDSAVYLCASSLSGSDEQYFGPGTRLTVT.

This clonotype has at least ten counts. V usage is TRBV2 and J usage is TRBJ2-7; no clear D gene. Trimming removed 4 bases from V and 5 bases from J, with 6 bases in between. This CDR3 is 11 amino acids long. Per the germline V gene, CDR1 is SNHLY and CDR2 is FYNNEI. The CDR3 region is CASSVFDEQYF. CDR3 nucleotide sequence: TGTGCCAGCAGTGTTTTCGACGAGCAGTACTTC.

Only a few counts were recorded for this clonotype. CDR3 nucleotide sequence: TGTGCCAGCAGCGGGACGGGTGTATCTCGAGAAAAACTGTTTTTT. Its translation: CASSGTGVSREKLFF. The V call is TRBV7-9, the J call TRBJ1-4; the D gene is possibly TRBD1 (5 bases). V was pared by 5 bases and J by 8 bases, with 18 bases between. The CDR3 loop spans 15 amino acids. Germline lookup yields CDR1 SEHNR and CDR2 FQNEAQ (reference sequence).

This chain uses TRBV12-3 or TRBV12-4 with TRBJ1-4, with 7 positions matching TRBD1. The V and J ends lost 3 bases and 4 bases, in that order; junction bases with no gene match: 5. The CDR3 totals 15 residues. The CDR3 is CASSFGQAYNEKLFF. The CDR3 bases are TGTGCCAGCAGTTTCGGACAGGCCTATAATGAAAAACTGTTTTTT.